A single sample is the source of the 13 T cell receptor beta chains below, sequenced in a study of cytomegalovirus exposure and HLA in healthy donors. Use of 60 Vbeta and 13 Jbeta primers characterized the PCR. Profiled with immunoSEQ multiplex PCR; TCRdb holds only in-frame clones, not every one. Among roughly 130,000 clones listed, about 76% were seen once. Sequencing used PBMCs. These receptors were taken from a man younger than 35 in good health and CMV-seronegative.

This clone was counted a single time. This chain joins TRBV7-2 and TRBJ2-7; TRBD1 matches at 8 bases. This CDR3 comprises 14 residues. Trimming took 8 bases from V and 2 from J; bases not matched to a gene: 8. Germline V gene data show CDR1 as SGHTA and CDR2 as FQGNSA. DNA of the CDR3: TGTGCCAGCGGCCGGGACAGGAAGGCCTACGAGCAGTACTTC. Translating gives CASGRDRKAYEQYF.

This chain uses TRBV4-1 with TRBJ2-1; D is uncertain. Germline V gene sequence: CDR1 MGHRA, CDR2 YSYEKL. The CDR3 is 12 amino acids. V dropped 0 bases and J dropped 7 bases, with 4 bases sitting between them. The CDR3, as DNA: TGCGCCAGCAGCCAAGATCGGAATGAGCAGTTCTTC. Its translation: CASSQDRNEQFF.

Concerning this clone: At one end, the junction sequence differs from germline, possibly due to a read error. The CDR3 region has the DNA TGCAGCGTTGAACCCGGGACAGGGAATCCGTCGGCCTTT. Translating it yields CSVEPGTGNPSAF. The chain links TRBV29-1 to TRBJ1-1, with 9 bases that match TRBD1. The CDR3 consists of 13 residues. Per germline, CDR1 SQVTM and CDR2 ANQGSEA.

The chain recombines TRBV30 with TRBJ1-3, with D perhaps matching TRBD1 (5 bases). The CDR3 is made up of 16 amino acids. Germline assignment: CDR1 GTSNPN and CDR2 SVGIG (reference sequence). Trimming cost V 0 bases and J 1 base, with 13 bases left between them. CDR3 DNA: TGTGCCTGGAGTGTACGCAGGGTCGGATCTGGAAACACCATATATTTT. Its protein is CAWSVRRVGSGNTIYF. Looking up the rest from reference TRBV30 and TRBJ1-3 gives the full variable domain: SQTIHQWPATLVQPVGSPLSLECTVEGTSNPNLYWYRQAAGRGLQLLFYSVGIGQISSEVPQNLSASRPQDRQFILSSKKLLLSDSGFYLCAWSVRRVGSGNTIYFGEGSWLTVV.

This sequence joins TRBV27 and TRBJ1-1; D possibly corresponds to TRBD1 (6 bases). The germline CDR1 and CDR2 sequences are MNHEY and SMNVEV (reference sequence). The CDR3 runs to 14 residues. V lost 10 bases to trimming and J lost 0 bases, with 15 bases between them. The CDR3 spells CATRETGLNTEAFF. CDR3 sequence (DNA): TGTGCCACCAGAGAGACAGGACTGAACACTGAAGCTTTCTTT.

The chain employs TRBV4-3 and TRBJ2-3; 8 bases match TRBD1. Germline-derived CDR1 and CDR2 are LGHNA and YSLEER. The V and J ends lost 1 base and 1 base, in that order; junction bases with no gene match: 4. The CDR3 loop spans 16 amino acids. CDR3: CASSQVSGGGTDTQYF. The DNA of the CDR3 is TGCGCCAGCAGCCAAGTATCAGGGGGCGGCACAGATACGCAGTATTTT.

The CDR3 here is CSVSYSGYNTEAFF. The DNA of the CDR3 is TGCAGCGTTTCGTACTCAGGGTATAACACTGAAGCTTTCTTT. This chain links TRBV29-1 with TRBJ1-1; possibly TRBD1 for D (5 bases). V dropped 5 bases and J dropped 2 bases, with 15 bases sitting between them. The CDR3 totals 14 residues. Germline V CDR1 and CDR2: SQVTM, ANQGSEA.

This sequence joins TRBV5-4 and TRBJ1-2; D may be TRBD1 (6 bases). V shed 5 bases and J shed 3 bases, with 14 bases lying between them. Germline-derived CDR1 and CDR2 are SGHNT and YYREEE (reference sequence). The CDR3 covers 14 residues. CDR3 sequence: CASRGRGADYGYTF. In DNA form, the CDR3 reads TGTGCCAGCAGGGGACGGGGGGCTGACTATGGCTACACCTTC.

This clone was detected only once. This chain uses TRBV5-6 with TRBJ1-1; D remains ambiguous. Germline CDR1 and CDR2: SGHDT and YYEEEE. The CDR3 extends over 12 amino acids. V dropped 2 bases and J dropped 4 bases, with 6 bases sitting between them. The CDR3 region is CASSFSGTEAFF. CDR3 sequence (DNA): TGTGCCAGCAGCTTCTCGGGCACTGAAGCTTTCTTT.

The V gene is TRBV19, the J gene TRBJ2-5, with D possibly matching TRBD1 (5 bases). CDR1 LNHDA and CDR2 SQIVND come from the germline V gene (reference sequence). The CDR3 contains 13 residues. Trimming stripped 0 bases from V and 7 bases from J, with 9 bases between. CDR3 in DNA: TGTGCCAGTAGTATAGAAGGGGCCCGGACCCAGTACTTC. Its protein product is CASSIEGARTQYF.

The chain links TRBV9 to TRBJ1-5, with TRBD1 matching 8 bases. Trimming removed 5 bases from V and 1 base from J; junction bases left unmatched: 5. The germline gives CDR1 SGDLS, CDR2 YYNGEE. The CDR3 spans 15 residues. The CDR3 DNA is TGTGCCAGCAGTCCCGACAGGGGAAGCAATCAGCCCCAGCATTTT. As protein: CASSPDRGSNQPQHF.

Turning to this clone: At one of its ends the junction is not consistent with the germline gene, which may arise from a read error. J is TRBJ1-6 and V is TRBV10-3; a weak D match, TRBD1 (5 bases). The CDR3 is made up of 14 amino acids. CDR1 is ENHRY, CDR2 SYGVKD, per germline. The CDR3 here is CAIRLGLYNSPPHF. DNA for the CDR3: TGTGCCATCAGATTGGGACTCTATAATTCACCCCCCCACTTT.

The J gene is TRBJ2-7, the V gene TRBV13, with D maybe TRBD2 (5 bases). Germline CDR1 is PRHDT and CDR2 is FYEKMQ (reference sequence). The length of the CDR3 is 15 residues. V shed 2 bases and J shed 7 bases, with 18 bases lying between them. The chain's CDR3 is CASSLSPAATGEQYF. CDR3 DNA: TGTGCCAGCAGCTTATCGCCAGCCGCTACGGGAGAGCAGTACTTC.